These 30 T cell receptor beta chains share one sample of origin, sequenced in a study of CD8+CD57+ T cells in acquired aplastic anemia. The TCR beta profiling, which covered VDJ combination and CDR3 sequence, was carried out using genomic DNA as the template. Each CDR3 protein is one row after TCRdb ran MiXCR on the reads. The profile shows about 200,000 distinct CDR3 sequences, approximately 65% of them singletons. By flow cytometry, patients selected for sequencing had shown an expansion of CD8+CD57+ cells. Sample: sorted CD4+, CD8+, or CD8+CD57+ T cells (not recorded which) from PBMCs. The origin of the receptors is a human donor with aplastic anemia.

About this clonotype: No conserved phenylalanine or tryptophan ends this CDR3, so it is likely a read error. It is unclear where the CDR3 begins or ends on the DNA, so no DNA is shown, and the CDR3 is as TCRdb lists it. The rearrangement links TRBV2 to TRBJ1-6. In germline, CDR1 is SNHLY, CDR2 FYNNEI. The length of the CDR3 is 9 amino acids, counting both ends. The CDR3 sequence: CASRDIANY.

In this sample, this clonotype turned up once. V and J are TRBV7-3 and TRBJ1-6; 8 bases align to TRBD1. The CDR3 length is 15 residues. CDR1 and CDR2 from the germline V gene are SGHTA and FQGTGA. With V trimmed by 1 base and J by 9 bases, 5 bases remained unmatched. The CDR3 DNA sequence: TGTGCCAGCAGCTTAATGTCCCAGGGGGCTTCACCCCTCCACTTT. It specifies CASSLMSQGASPLHF. The whole variable domain, remainder taken from reference TRBV7-3 and TRBJ1-6, is GAGVSQTPSNKVTEKGKYVELRCDPISGHTALYWYRQSLGQGPEFLIYFQGTGAADDSGLPNDRFFAVRPEGSVSTLKIQRTERGDSAVYLCASSLMSQGASPLHFGNGTRLTVT.

This sequence joins TRBV25-1 and TRBJ2-3; D remains unclear. This CDR3 has 14 amino acids. Germline assignment: CDR1 MGHDK and CDR2 SYGVNS. V was pared by 3 bases and J by 11 bases, with 18 bases between. The CDR3 nucleotides read TGTGCCAGCAGTGAGCTTCAATTAGGGCCAGGGCAGTATTTT. Amino acids: CASSELQLGPGQYF.

The rearrangement uses TRBV5-1 and TRBJ1-1; weak D call: TRBD1 (5 bases). CDR3 length: 14 residues. The germline V and J ends were trimmed by 3 bases and 3 bases, with 12 bases remaining between them. Germline CDR1 reads SGHRS; CDR2 reads YFSETQ. The chain's CDR3 is CASSSQGGDTEAFF. The CDR3 bases are TGCGCCAGCAGCTCTCAGGGTGGGGACACTGAAGCTTTCTTT. The whole variable domain, filled in from reference TRBV5-1 and TRBJ1-1, reads KAGVTQTPRYLIKTRGQQVTLSCSPISGHRSVSWYQQTPGQGLQFLFEYFSETQRNKGNFPGRFSGRQFSNSRSEMNVSTLELGDSALYLCASSSQGGDTEAFFGQGTRLTVV.

The chain uses TRBV24-1 and TRBJ1-1, with D possibly matching TRBD1 (5 bases). The CDR3 sequence is 14 residues long. Germline assignment: CDR1 KGHDR and CDR2 SFDVKD. Trimming took off 5 bases at V and 7 bases at J, with 16 bases between the two ends. The CDR3 protein is CATSVTGGEGEAFF. The CDR3 bases are TGTGCCACCAGTGTAACCGGAGGGGAAGGTGAAGCTTTCTTT.

The V call is TRBV6-1, the J call TRBJ1-6; D might be TRBD1 (6 bases). V shed 8 bases and J shed 9 bases, with 17 bases lying between them. There are 14 residues in the CDR3. Germline V gene lookup returns CDR1 MNHNS and CDR2 SASEGT. The CDR3 sequence is CASGEAGVSSPLHF. In DNA form, the CDR3 reads TGTGCCAGCGGGGAGGCAGGGGTTAGTTCACCCCTCCACTTT.

This chain joins TRBV7-6 and TRBJ1-6, with 7 bases lining up with TRBD1. This CDR3 contains 14 residues. Germline assignment: CDR1 SGHVS and CDR2 FNYEAQ. V gave up 3 bases and J gave up 5 bases; unmatched junction bases: 1. As DNA, the CDR3 is TGTGCCAGCAGCTTCGGACAGGATAATTCACCCCTCCACTTT. Its translation: CASSFGQDNSPLHF.

The chain has TRBV2 and TRBJ2-2, with TRBD1 matching 8 bases. The junction had 6 bases not matched to a gene; V was cut back by 3 bases and J by 0 bases. Germline CDR1 SNHLY, CDR2 FYNNEI. The CDR3 totals 17 residues. The DNA for the CDR3 is TGTGCCAGCAGTGACCCCTTGGACAGGGCGAACACCGGGGAGCTGTTTTTT. Translation: CASSDPLDRANTGELFF.

The chain links TRBV7-9 to TRBJ2-5; TRBD1 matches at 10 bases. Germline V lookup: CDR1 SEHNR, CDR2 FQNEAQ (reference sequence). With V trimmed by 5 bases and J by 4 bases, 7 bases remained unmatched. The CDR3 is 15 amino acids. The CDR3 DNA reads as TGTGCCAGCAGCCCCGGGACAGGGGTTGGAGAGACCCAGTACTTC. Protein sequence: CASSPGTGVGETQYF.

V is TRBV7-2 and J is TRBJ2-5; D is unclear. CDR3 size: 15 residues. Trimming removed 4 bases from V and 4 bases from J, with 16 bases in between. Germline values: CDR1 SGHTA, CDR2 FQGNSA. The CDR3 coding sequence is TGTGCCAGCAGCTCGCGACCCAGATGGGGAGAGACCCAGTACTTC. This codes for CASSSRPRWGETQYF.

About this clonotype: At one end the junction does not follow the germline gene, possibly because of a read error. This chain links TRBV6-4 with TRBJ2-3, with TRBD1 matching over 8 bases. The CDR3 length is 13 residues. Per germline, CDR1 MRHNA and CDR2 SNTAGT. This chain's CDR3 is CASSGTGTDMQYF. The CDR3 DNA reads as TGCGCCAGCAGTGGGACAGGAACAGATATGCAGTATTTT.

This chain joins TRBV20-1 and TRBJ2-7; the D is unclear. Germline V gives CDR1 DFQATT, CDR2 SNEGSKA (reference sequence). The CDR3 has 13 amino acids. V was clipped by 3 bases and J by 3 bases, with 12 bases between them. The CDR3 protein is CSASRHGGYEQYF. CDR3 nucleotides: TGCAGTGCTAGCCGCCACGGTGGCTACGAGCAGTACTTC.

This clonotype was picked up a small number of times. This chain connects TRBV10-1 to TRBJ2-7, with 7 bases aligning to TRBD1. V lost 2 bases, J lost 7 bases, and 8 bases stayed unmatched. Looked up from germline, CDR1 is WNHNN and CDR2 is SYGVQD (reference sequence). The CDR3 loop spans 14 amino acids. This chain's CDR3 is CASSEATGLVEQYF. The CDR3 DNA sequence: TGCGCCAGCAGTGAGGCGACAGGGTTAGTTGAGCAGTACTTC.

Concerning this clonotype: The germline gene is not matched at one end of the junction; a read error may be the cause. The J gene is TRBJ1-5, the V gene TRBV12-3 or TRBV12-4; D is uncertain. CDR3 length: 12 residues. CDR3 DNA sequence: TGTGCCAGCAGTTTCCGCAATCATCCCCAGCATTTT. Protein: CASSFRNHPQHF.

As regards this clonotype: At one of its ends the junction is not consistent with the germline gene, which may arise from a read error. The J gene is TRBJ2-1, the V gene TRBV25-1, with TRBD1 matching 7 bases. This CDR3 has 15 amino acids. CDR1 MGHDK and CDR2 SYGVNS come from the germline V gene. The CDR3, as DNA: TGTGCCAGCAGTTTCACAGGGGAACACTACAATGAGCAGTTATTC. This codes for CASSFTGEHYNEQLF.

The genes are TRBV9 and TRBJ2-1; TRBD1 is a possible D gene (6 bases). This CDR3 spans 13 amino acids. Trimming shortened V by 5 bases and J by 7 bases, and 13 bases separated the two germline ends. Germline V gives CDR1 SGDLS, CDR2 YYNGEE. CDR3 sequence reads: CASSTQGLNEQFF. The CDR3 coding sequence is TGTGCCAGCAGTACCCAGGGGCTTAATGAGCAGTTCTTC.

With regard to this clonotype: One end of the junction does not line up with germline, which may come from a read error. J is TRBJ1-2 and V is TRBV2, with TRBD1 as a possible D gene (6 bases). The CDR3 covers 13 residues. Per germline, CDR1 SNHLY and CDR2 FYNNEI. The DNA of the CDR3 is TGTGCCAGCCGTGACGGGGGGCTTCCCGGCTACACCTTC. This codes for CASRDGGLPGYTF.

V and J are TRBV7-8 and TRBJ1-2, with 7 bases lining up with TRBD1. Germline lookup yields CDR1 SGHVS and CDR2 FQNEAQ. The CDR3 covers 14 residues. J gave up 8 bases and V 6 bases, and 12 bases lay outside the gene matches. The CDR3 protein is CASRGAGGRSGYTF. In DNA, the CDR3 is TGTGCCAGCAGGGGGGCAGGGGGTAGATCAGGCTACACCTTC.

This clonotype was seen many times. This rearrangement joins TRBV20-1 to TRBJ2-3; D perhaps matches TRBD1 (6 bases). The V and J ends lost 0 bases and 4 bases respectively, with 11 bases between them. The CDR3 totals 14 residues. CDR1 is DFQATT, CDR2 SNEGSKA, per germline (reference sequence). The CDR3 protein is CSARDLRGPDTQYF. The CDR3 DNA reads as TGCAGTGCTAGAGATCTCAGGGGTCCAGATACGCAGTATTTT.

The chain joins TRBV7-2 to TRBJ2-3, with D unresolved. The CDR3 extends over 13 amino acids. V was shortened by 5 bases and J by 5 bases, with 11 bases between the two germline ends. The V gene's germline CDR1 is SGHTA and CDR2 FQGNSA. Written as DNA, the CDR3 is TGTGCCAGCAGCCCTAAACGGGTAGATACGCAGTATTTT. Its protein is CASSPKRVDTQYF.

Notes on this clonotype: Since no conserved phenylalanine or tryptophan closes the CDR3, a read error is the likely cause. The V and J genes are TRBV24-1 and TRBJ1-2, with D perhaps TRBD1 (5 bases). The CDR3 has 13 residues. The germline V gene encodes CDR1 KGHDR and CDR2 SFDVKD. The germline V and J ends were trimmed by 7 bases and 4 bases, with 12 bases remaining between them. The DNA for the CDR3 is TGTGCCACCAGCTACAGGAGCGGCTATGGCTACACCTCC. Translating it yields CATSYRSGYGYTS.

The rearrangement uses TRBV5-5 and TRBJ2-7; D possibly matches TRBD1 or TRBD2 (5 bases each). This CDR3 spans 14 amino acids. Germline loops: CDR1 SGHKS, CDR2 YYEKEE (reference sequence). V dropped 4 bases and J dropped 5 bases, with 16 bases sitting between them. CDR3 sequence reads: CASSRGEGSHEQYF. The CDR3 DNA reads TGTGCCAGCAGCCGGGGAGAGGGGAGCCACGAGCAGTACTTC.

V is TRBV19 and J is TRBJ1-2, with no clear D. V shed 3 bases and J shed 2 bases, with 7 bases lying between them. CDR3 size: 13 residues. CDR1 is LNHDA, CDR2 SQIVND, per germline (reference sequence). CDR3: CASSMGMNYGYTF. CDR3 DNA: TGTGCCAGTAGTATGGGGATGAACTATGGCTACACCTTC.

This clonotype showed up just a few times. This chain uses TRBV24-1 with TRBJ1-5; D is possibly TRBD1 (6 bases). In germline, CDR1 is KGHDR, CDR2 SFDVKD. This CDR3 comprises 13 residues. Trimming removed 6 bases from V and 6 bases from J, with 11 bases in between. Here the CDR3 reads CATSTGGAQPQHF. The CDR3 DNA sequence: TGTGCCACCAGTACTGGGGGGGCTCAGCCCCAGCATTTT.

The V gene is TRBV10-3, the J gene TRBJ1-1; D unresolved. Trimming pared 4 bases from V and 6 bases from J, leaving 15 bases between. The germline CDR1 and CDR2 sequences are ENHRY and SYGVKD. The CDR3 consists of 14 residues. This CDR3 is CAISVRSERAEAFF. For the CDR3, the DNA is TGTGCCATCAGTGTTCGATCGGAACGGGCTGAAGCTTTCTTT.

This chain links TRBV6-6 with TRBJ1-6; 9 nucleotides line up with TRBD1. Germline assignment: CDR1 MNHNY and CDR2 SVGAGI (reference sequence). The CDR3 has 15 amino acids. V was clipped by 5 bases and J by 6 bases; unmatched bases: 5. CDR3 DNA: TGTGCCAGCAGTGCCGGGACAGGGTTTAATTCACCCCTCCACTTT. Amino acid sequence: CASSAGTGFNSPLHF.

This clonotype appeared many times. This chain joins TRBV3-1 and TRBJ2-5; TRBD1 aligns across 8 bases. In germline, CDR1 is LGHDT, CDR2 YNNKEL (reference sequence). The J segment lost 3 bases and the V segment lost 4 bases, leaving 4 bases of the junction unmatched. The CDR3 totals 14 residues. The CDR3 here is CASSRGQGEETQYF. The CDR3 DNA reads TGTGCCAGCAGCCGAGGACAGGGTGAAGAGACCCAGTACTTC.

The CDR3 reads CASSLDSGTHIMNTEAFF. For the CDR3, the DNA is TGTGCCAGCAGCTTAGATTCCGGGACCCATATTATGAACACTGAAGCTTTCTTT. V is TRBV7-9 and J is TRBJ1-1; D may be TRBD1 (5 bases). The CDR3 is made up of 18 amino acids. Looked up from germline, CDR1 is SEHNR and CDR2 is FQNEAQ (reference sequence). V was pared by 1 base and J by 0 bases, with 18 bases between.

This clonotype occurred once. The chain carries TRBV20-1 and TRBJ2-7; the D call may be TRBD1 or TRBD2 (5 bases each). Per germline, CDR1 DFQATT and CDR2 SNEGSKA (reference sequence). The CDR3 contains 14 residues. V lost 5 bases to trimming and J lost 2 bases, with 16 bases between them. CDR3 nucleotide sequence: TGCAGTGCTGGTTTTGAGGGGTCTCCCTACGAGCAGTACTTC. This encodes CSAGFEGSPYEQYF.

This clonotype was recorded once. This sequence joins TRBV19 and TRBJ1-2, with 7 bases lining up with TRBD1. The V gene end was trimmed by 5 bases and the J gene end by 2 bases; junction bases not matched to a gene: 8. The CDR3 consists of 15 residues. The V gene's germline CDR1 is LNHDA and CDR2 SQIVND (reference sequence). CDR3 sequence reads: CASSLRGPQNYGYTF. The CDR3 bases are TGTGCCAGTAGTCTAAGGGGGCCTCAAAACTATGGCTACACCTTC.